Described below is a single T cell receptor beta chain sequence and its context. The data originate from a study of glioma-infiltrating T cells after dendritic cell vaccination. Clones were sequenced by immunoSEQ multiplex PCR, and TCRdb holds only the in-frame ones, with some missing. The repertoire holds 80,000 to 100,000 clones, with about 80% as singletons. V lost 2 bases and J lost 3, with 11 bases in between. Germline CDR1 and CDR2: ENHRY and SYGVKD. The CDR3 sequence is 14 residues long. The V call is TRBV10-3, the J call TRBJ2-7, with D tentatively TRBD1 (5 bases). The clonotype was recovered from a human donor with glioblastoma. The sample consisted of blood, taken before dendritic cell vaccination. As DNA, the CDR3 is TGTGCCATCAGTGAGAGGGTAGGGGACTACGAGCAGTACTTC. This sequence encodes CAISERVGDYEQYF.